A selection of T cell receptor beta chains follows, all from one sample in a study of breast tumors, draining lymph nodes, adjacent tissues. A single record per CDR3 protein comes from TCRdb applying MiXCR to the multiplex PCR reads. The sample gives roughly 14,000 distinct CDR3 sequences, around 55% of which show up once; 30% is in the top ten. What was sequenced was tumor-adjacent breast tissue. These receptors originate from a female donor with breast cancer. Some clones in this sample may be carry-over from other donors' samples. The CDR3 runs from the conserved cysteine through the conserved F or W. The D gene is left open where the match is weak. Rows may omit the clone size; those that give it use once, few, many or a size class.

clone_size: NA
v_call: TRBV10-3
d_call: NA
j_call: TRBJ2-2
cdr3_aa: CAISESGELGELFF
cdr3_nt: TGTGCCATCAGTGAGTCGGGGGAGCTCGGGGAGCTGTTTTTT

clone_size: NA
v_call: TRBV12-3/TRBV12-4
d_call: TRBD1
j_call: TRBJ1-2
cdr3_aa: CASRRGQNYGYTF
cdr3_nt: TGTGCCAGCAGGAGGGGACAGAACTATGGCTACACCTTC

clone_size: NA
v_call: TRBV7-9
d_call: NA
j_call: TRBJ2-1
cdr3_aa: CASSPDWINEQFF
cdr3_nt: TGTGCCAGCAGCCCGGACTGGATCAATGAGCAGTTCTTC

clone_size: NA
v_call: TRBV20-1
d_call: NA
j_call: TRBJ2-7
cdr3_aa: CSARDGYTAYEQYF
cdr3_nt: TGCAGTGCTAGAGATGGGTACACAGCCTACGAGCAGTACTTC

clone_size: many
v_call: TRBV3-1
d_call: NA
j_call: TRBJ1-2
cdr3_aa: CASRFRDSSYGYTF
cdr3_nt: TGTGCCAGCAGGTTCCGGGACTCCTCCTATGGCTACACCTTC

clone_size: NA
v_call: TRBV15
d_call: TRBD2
j_call: TRBJ2-1
cdr3_aa: CATSRNSGTEQFF
cdr3_nt: TGTGCCACCAGCAGAAATAGCGGGACTGAGCAGTTCTTC

clone_size: NA
v_call: TRBV20-1
d_call: NA
j_call: TRBJ2-5
cdr3_aa: CSARLTGQETQYF
cdr3_nt: TGCAGTGCTAGACTGACGGGCCAAGAGACCCAGTACTTC

clone_size: many
v_call: TRBV5-8
d_call: TRBD1
j_call: TRBJ1-4
cdr3_aa: CASSYNRGINEKLFF
cdr3_nt: TGTGCCAGCAGCTACAACAGGGGGATTAATGAAAAACTGTTTTTT

clone_size: NA
v_call: TRBV10-1
d_call: NA
j_call: TRBJ2-3
cdr3_aa: CASHHRLPTDTQYF
cdr3_nt: TGCGCCAGCCATCACAGACTCCCCACAGATACGCAGTATTTT

clone_size: NA
v_call: TRBV6-2/TRBV6-3
d_call: NA
j_call: TRBJ2-1
cdr3_aa: CASSYSYYNEQFF
cdr3_nt: TGTGCCAGCAGTTACTCGTACTACAATGAGCAGTTCTTC

clone_size: many
v_call: TRBV25-1
d_call: NA
j_call: TRBJ2-5
cdr3_aa: CASSEQGWAQYF
cdr3_nt: TGTGCCAGCAGTGAGCAGGGATGGGCCCAGTACTTC

clone_size: few
v_call: TRBV7-2
d_call: NA
j_call: TRBJ1-6
cdr3_aa: CASSQGSTGPNSPLHF
cdr3_nt: TGCGCCAGCAGCCAAGGTAGTACAGGACCGAATTCCCCCCTCCACTTT

clone_size: many
v_call: TRBV6-1
d_call: TRBD1
j_call: TRBJ1-5
cdr3_aa: CASSEGPGTGVTRNQPQHF
cdr3_nt: TGTGCCAGCAGTGAAGGACCCGGGACAGGGGTGACAAGGAATCAGCCCCAGCATTTT

clone_size: NA
v_call: TRBV24-1
d_call: NA
j_call: TRBJ1-5
cdr3_aa: CATSDHRQLNQPQHF
cdr3_nt: TGTGCCACCAGTGATCACCGACAGCTCAATCAGCCCCAGCATTTT

clone_size: few
v_call: TRBV9
d_call: TRBD2
j_call: TRBJ2-3
cdr3_aa: CASSVGLAGPTDTQYF
cdr3_nt: TGTGCCAGCAGCGTAGGTCTAGCGGGACCAACAGATACGCAGTATTTT

clone_size: NA
v_call: TRBV16
d_call: NA
j_call: TRBJ1-2
cdr3_aa: CASSQSSYGYTF
cdr3_nt: TGTGCCAGCAGCCAATCGAGCTATGGCTACACCTTC

clone_size: NA
v_call: TRBV2
d_call: NA
j_call: TRBJ2-3
cdr3_aa: CASSERLASPTDTQYF
cdr3_nt: TGTGCCAGCAGTGAACGGCTAGCGTCACCCACAGATACGCAGTATTTT

clone_size: NA
v_call: TRBV29-1
d_call: TRBD1
j_call: TRBJ2-5
cdr3_aa: CSVAPQGTETQYF
cdr3_nt: TGCAGCGTTGCCCCACAGGGGACGGAGACCCAGTACTTC

clone_size: NA
v_call: TRBV4-2
d_call: NA
j_call: TRBJ1-6
cdr3_aa: CASSQDLGTGPNSPLHF
cdr3_nt: TGTGCCAGCAGCCAAGACCTCGGTACAGGACCCAATTCACCCCTCCACTTT

clone_size: NA
v_call: TRBV3-1
d_call: TRBD1
j_call: TRBJ2-1
cdr3_aa: CASRPGQGFDEQFF
cdr3_nt: TGTGCCAGCAGACCGGGACAGGGTTTCGATGAGCAGTTCTTC

clone_size: once
v_call: TRBV29-1
d_call: NA
j_call: TRBJ2-3
cdr3_aa: CSARDSTDTQYF
cdr3_nt: TGCAGCGCCCGGGACAGCACAGATACGCAGTATTTT

clone_size: many
v_call: TRBV3-1
d_call: NA
j_call: TRBJ1-1
cdr3_aa: CASSHRGRATEAFF
cdr3_nt: TGTGCCAGCAGCCACCGGGGCAGGGCCACTGAAGCTTTCTTT

clone_size: many
v_call: TRBV20-1
d_call: NA
j_call: TRBJ1-5
cdr3_aa: CSASSGDTNQPQHF
cdr3_nt: TGCAGTGCCAGTAGCGGGGACACAAATCAGCCCCAGCATTTT

clone_size: NA
v_call: TRBV7-3
d_call: TRBD1
j_call: TRBJ1-6
cdr3_aa: CASSLGQGGSPLHF
cdr3_nt: TGTGCCAGCAGCTTGGGACAGGGGGGTTCACCCCTCCACTTT

clone_size: many
v_call: TRBV25-1
d_call: NA
j_call: TRBJ1-4
cdr3_aa: CAGSETGARDEKLFF
cdr3_nt: TGTGCCGGCAGTGAAACTGGGGCAAGGGATGAAAAACTGTTTTTT

clone_size: NA
v_call: TRBV6-2/TRBV6-3
d_call: NA
j_call: TRBJ1-1
cdr3_aa: CASSYARKAGLSEAFF
cdr3_nt: TGTGCCAGCAGTTACGCCCGAAAGGCAGGGTTATCTGAAGCTTTCTTT

clone_size: medium-sized
v_call: TRBV20-1
d_call: NA
j_call: TRBJ2-3
cdr3_aa: CSARLLAGSGADTQYF
cdr3_nt: TGCAGTGCTAGATTGCTTGCCGGGAGTGGCGCAGATACGCAGTATTTT

clone_size: NA
v_call: TRBV7-6
d_call: NA
j_call: TRBJ2-3
cdr3_aa: CASSLAIPGPTSTRSTDTQYF
cdr3_nt: TGTGCCAGCAGCTTAGCGATACCAGGCCCTACCTCCACCCGAAGCACAGATACGCAGTATTTT

clone_size: many
v_call: TRBV2
d_call: TRBD2
j_call: TRBJ2-5
cdr3_aa: CASRRLAGVETQYF
cdr3_nt: TGTGCCAGCAGGAGACTAGCGGGAGTTGAGACCCAGTACTTC

clone_size: NA
v_call: TRBV4-1
d_call: NA
j_call: TRBJ1-6
cdr3_aa: CASSPVQGGNSPLHF
cdr3_nt: TGCGCCAGCAGCCCGGTACAGGGTGGAAATTCACCCCTCCACTTT

clone_size: NA
v_call: TRBV20-1
d_call: TRBD2
j_call: TRBJ2-7
cdr3_aa: CSAEPGLVLSYEQYF
cdr3_nt: TGCAGTGCTGAACCGGGACTAGTGTTGTCCTACGAGCAGTACTTC

clone_size: NA
v_call: TRBV9
d_call: TRBD2
j_call: TRBJ2-7
cdr3_aa: CASSIEGLAGEEQYF
cdr3_nt: TGTGCCAGCAGCATTGAAGGACTAGCGGGAGAGGAGCAGTACTTC

clone_size: few
v_call: TRBV6-5
d_call: NA
j_call: TRBJ2-5
cdr3_aa: CASSHLGGETQYF
cdr3_nt: TGTGCCAGCAGTCACCTCGGAGGGGAGACCCAGTACTTC

clone_size: NA
v_call: TRBV6-6
d_call: TRBD2
j_call: TRBJ2-7
cdr3_aa: CASSYTPSSGTEQYF
cdr3_nt: TGTGCCAGCAGTTACACCCCTTCTAGCGGGACCGAGCAGTACTTC

clone_size: once
v_call: TRBV2
d_call: TRBD2
j_call: TRBJ2-2
cdr3_aa: CASSDLRTSGRAAGELFF
cdr3_nt: TGTGCCAGCAGTGACTTACGGACTAGCGGGAGGGCAGCCGGGGAGCTGTTTTTT

clone_size: medium-sized
v_call: TRBV6-2/TRBV6-3
d_call: TRBD1
j_call: TRBJ2-6
cdr3_aa: CASGTGGNSGANVLTF
cdr3_nt: TGTGCCAGCGGGACAGGGGGCAACTCTGGGGCCAACGTCCTGACTTTC